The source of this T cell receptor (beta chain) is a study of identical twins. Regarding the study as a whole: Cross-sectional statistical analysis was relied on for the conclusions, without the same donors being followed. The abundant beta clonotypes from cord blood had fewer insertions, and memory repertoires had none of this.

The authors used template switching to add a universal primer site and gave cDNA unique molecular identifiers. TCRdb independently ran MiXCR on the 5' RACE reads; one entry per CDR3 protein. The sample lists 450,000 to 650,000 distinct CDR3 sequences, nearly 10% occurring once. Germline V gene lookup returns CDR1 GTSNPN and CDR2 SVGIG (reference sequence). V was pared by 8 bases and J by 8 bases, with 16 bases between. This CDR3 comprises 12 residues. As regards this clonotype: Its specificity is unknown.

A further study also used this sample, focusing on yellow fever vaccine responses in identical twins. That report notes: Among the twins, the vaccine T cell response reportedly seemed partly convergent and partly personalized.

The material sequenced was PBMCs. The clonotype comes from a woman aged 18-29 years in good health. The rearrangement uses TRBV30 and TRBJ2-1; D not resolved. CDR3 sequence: CATTRTVDEQFF. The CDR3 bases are TGTGCCACCACTCGGACGGTTGATGAGCAGTTCTTC.